This T cell receptor (beta chain) was identified in a study of blood T cell repertoires in COVID-19. Study context: The study drew acute and convalescent COVID-19 samples from the United States, Italy and Spain.

Authors' data handling: Researchers report that nucleated cell counts were estimated from reference gene primer amplification. Generated by immunoSEQ multiplex PCR, the TCRdb table keeps only in-frame clones and is missing some. Clonal size and the V and J genes are those of that table, whereas D and trimming came from the DNA. This table has just over 90,000 clones, 85% to 90% appearing once. The CDR3 loop spans 14 amino acids. CDR1 SGHNT and CDR2 YENEEA come from the germline V gene. V gave up 4 bases and J gave up 7 bases; unmatched junction bases: 5. This sequence joins TRBV11-3 and TRBJ2-2, with 8 bases that match TRBD2. The TCR sequence derives from a human donor with active COVID-19. The donor label of this sample is uncertain. Sequenced material: peripheral blood. CDR3 nucleotide sequence: TGTGCCAGCAGCTCCGGGGGGGCCAGCGGGGAGCTGTTTTTT. Translated, it gives CASSSGGASGELFF.